The rows below give T cell receptor beta chains drawn from one sample of a study of cytomegalovirus exposure and HLA in healthy donors. Only in-frame clones appear in the TCRdb table, and some are missing; sequencing was by immunoSEQ multiplex PCR. Seen here are some 200,000 clones, around 82% observed once, and the top ten hold just under 3%. The sequenced material came from PBMCs. These receptors all stem from a woman aged 25 to 39 in good health and CMV-seronegative. CDR3s include the opening cysteine and the closing phenylalanine or tryptophan. Fields, in order: CDR3 length, clone size, V gene, D gene, J gene, CDR3 protein, CDR3 DNA. D genes are given only for firm matches. Rows may omit the clone size; those that give it use once, few, many or a size class.

>14|.|TRBV5-1|.|TRBJ1-1
CASSLFGGSGEAFF
TGCGCCAGCAGCTTGTTCGGGGGGTCGGGTGAAGCTTTCTTT
>17|few|TRBV2|.|TRBJ2-3
CASSEDGDYPWTDTQYF
TGTGCCAGCAGTGAAGACGGTGACTACCCATGGACAGATACGCAGTATTTT
>13|.|TRBV14|TRBD1|TRBJ1-2
CASSPRTGDGYTF
TGTGCCAGCAGCCCTAGGACAGGGGACGGCTACACCTTC
>15|.|TRBV5-1|.|TRBJ1-2
CASSPVAGPGDGYTF
TGCGCCAGCAGCCCTGTAGCGGGGCCCGGGGATGGCTACACCTTC
>12|.|TRBV7-2|.|TRBJ1-1
CASSLRDTEAFF
TGTGCCAGCAGCCTCCGGGACACTGAAGCTTTCTTT
>19|.|TRBV4-1|TRBD2|TRBJ2-2
CASSQELLGLAANTGELFF
TGCGCCAGCAGCCAAGAGCTATTGGGACTAGCGGCGAACACCGGGGAGCTGTTTTTT
>13|.|TRBV19|.|TRBJ2-2
CASREGPTGELFF
TGTGCCAGTAGGGAGGGGCCCACCGGGGAGCTGTTTTTT
>14|.|TRBV6-1|.|TRBJ2-7
CASNPTGNSYEQYF
TGTGCCAGCAATCCGACAGGCAACTCCTACGAGCAGTACTTC
>15|.|TRBV18|.|TRBJ1-1
CASSPTDKLNTEAFF
TGTGCCAGCTCACCCACCGACAAGTTGAACACTGAAGCTTTCTTT
>19|.|TRBV4-1|TRBD1|TRBJ1-4
CASSQKGHPATGGDEKLFF
TGCGCCAGCAGCCAAAAAGGCCATCCTGCGACAGGGGGTGATGAAAAACTGTTTTTT
>16|.|TRBV5-1|.|TRBJ2-5
CASSLQASGSGETQYF
TGCGCCAGCAGCCTCCAGGCTTCGGGGAGTGGAGAGACCCAGTACTTC
>14|.|TRBV19|.|TRBJ1-1
CASSFSSGLTEAFF
TGTGCCAGTAGTTTCAGCTCAGGGCTCACTGAAGCTTTCTTT
>15|few|TRBV4-1|TRBD1|TRBJ1-2
CASSLGTGDNYGYTF
TGCGCCAGCAGCCTTGGGACAGGGGACAACTATGGCTACACCTTC
>14|.|TRBV28|.|TRBJ2-3
CASSPTSSTDTQYF
TGTGCCAGCAGTCCCACGAGTAGCACAGATACGCAGTATTTT
>13|few|TRBV7-3|.|TRBJ1-5
CASSRGSNQPQHF
TGTGCCAGCAGTCGCGGGAGCAATCAGCCCCAGCATTTT